This record covers a single TCR beta chain. Its antigen is still unknown. All of the isolated RNA was reverse transcribed, so expressed TCRB transcripts were sequenced. Profiling relied on immunoSEQ multiplex PCR, and the TCRdb table lists in-frame clones only, not all of them. The data contain 150,000 or so clones, approximately 9.9% of them singletons. The data originate from a study of beta chain features in type 1 diabetes. Whole-study results and caveats: The similarity of naive, central memory and Treg TCRB repertoires appeared greater among patients than among healthy donors. Shorter TCRB CDR3s, moderately but significantly so, marked every one of the four CD4+ subsets in Type 1 diabetes patients.

Trimming shortened V by 3 bases and J by 0 bases, and 17 bases separated the two germline ends. This CDR3 is built from 17 residues. The germline V gene encodes CDR1 MGHRA and CDR2 YSYEKL. This chain joins TRBV4-1 and TRBJ1-2; D is possibly TRBD1 (5 bases). This sequence originates from a woman aged 18-35 years in good health. Sequencing was performed on central memory CD4+ T cells from blood. The CDR3 loop reads CASSQPFLRVANYGYTF. CDR3 in DNA: TGCGCCAGCAGCCAGCCATTTCTCAGGGTTGCTAACTATGGCTACACCTTC.